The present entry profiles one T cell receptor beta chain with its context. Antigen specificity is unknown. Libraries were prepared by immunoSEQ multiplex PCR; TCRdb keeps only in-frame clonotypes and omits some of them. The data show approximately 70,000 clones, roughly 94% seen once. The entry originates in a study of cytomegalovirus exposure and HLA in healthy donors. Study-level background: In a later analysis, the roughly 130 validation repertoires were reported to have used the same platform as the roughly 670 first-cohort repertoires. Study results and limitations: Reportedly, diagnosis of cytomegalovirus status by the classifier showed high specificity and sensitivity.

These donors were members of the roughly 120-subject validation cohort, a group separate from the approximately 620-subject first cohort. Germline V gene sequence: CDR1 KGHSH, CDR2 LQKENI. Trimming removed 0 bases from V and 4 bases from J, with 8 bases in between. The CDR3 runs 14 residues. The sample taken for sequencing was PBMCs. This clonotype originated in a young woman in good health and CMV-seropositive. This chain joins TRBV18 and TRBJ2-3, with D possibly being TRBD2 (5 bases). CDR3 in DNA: TGTGCCAGCTCACCACCAACTAGGCCAGATACGCAGTATTTT. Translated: CASSPPTRPDTQYF. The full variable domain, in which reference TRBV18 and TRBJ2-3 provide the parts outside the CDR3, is NAGVMQNPRHLVRRRGQEARLRCSPMKGHSHVYWYRQLPEEGLKFMVYLQKENIIDESGMPKERFSAEFPKEGPSILRIQQVVRGDSAAYFCASSPPTRPDTQYFGPGTRLTVL.